This T cell receptor (beta chain) was observed in a study of blood T cell repertoires in COVID-19 (dated by TCRdb to about 2020). As for the study more broadly: Samples from collaborators originated in the United States, Italy and Spain and spanned both the acute and convalescent phases of COVID-19. Subjects who had been exposed to COVID-19, were actively infected with it, or had recovered from it provided the deeply sampled blood TCRbeta repertoires that made up the dataset. The material from the prospective study consisted of cDNA or gDNA derived from T cells, B-cell-depleted T cells, or PBMCs. Sample metadata almost always included a de-identified subject ID, COVID-19 status, age in years and sex. The repertoires were released in a freely available public database meant as a resource for research on the immune response to SARS-CoV-2. The samples were drawn from the first 160 participants of the ongoing ImmuneRACE study and from roughly 1,300 subjects provided by 6 global collaborators. HLA class I and class II types, where available, came from metadata supplied by the sample provider rather than from assay-based typing.

Another Seattle source contributed samples from volunteer blood donors who had recovered from COVID-19. Whole blood was collected in K2EDTA tubes by collaborating institutions according to the institutions' own protocols. For TCRbeta analysis, collaborators shipped samples in one of three forms: frozen whole blood, isolated PBMCs, or DNA extracted from either of those sample types. The immunoSEQ Assay, a bias-controlled multiplex PCR, was used to amplify TCRbeta CDR3 regions from genomic DNA. In the paper's pipeline: Within the assay, amplification of reference gene primers was used to estimate how many nucleated cells each sample contained. To quantify the absolute abundance of each unique TCRbeta CDR3 rearrangement, sequence reads were collapsed and filtered. For each sample, productive Simpson clonality was calculated as the square root of Simpson's diversity index across productive rearrangements. TCRdb mirrors the immuneACCESS table, restricted to in-frame sequences. Some clones are absent from its copies; in checked studies, under half trace to an unresolved V gene, and the reason for the others is unknown. V and J calls and clone size are given by that table; D and trimming were obtained from the DNA. This sample has a few hundred thousand clones in its table, and around 83% of those were observed once. Around 2.4% of the sample is in the top ten clones.

Comment on this clone: The antigen it binds to is not known. Base qualities were left out, and no much larger clone turns up one base away.

CDR1 SQVTM and CDR2 ANQGSEA were looked up in the germline V gene. From the cysteine through the phenylalanine, the CDR3 covers 15 amino acids. Just the 45-base CDR3 DNA is kept, in frame starting at base 1. The junction shows trimming of 2 bases on V and 0 bases on J, plus 11 bases between the germline ends. Beyond this particular receptor, the publication reports: The amount of clinical and demographic metadata varied by source and participant and was provided uncurated.

The receptor was isolated from a middle-aged man who had recovered from COVID-19. The sequence joins TRBV29-1 to TRBJ2-1; the best D guess is TRBD2, with 5 bases matching. Sequenced sample: peripheral blood. At the DNA level, the sequence is TGCAGCGTTGAATTGCTAGGGAGCTCCTACAATGAGCAGTTCTTC. The translation is CSVELLGSSYNEQFF.